These 20 T cell receptor beta chains came from one sample sequenced in a study of cytomegalovirus exposure and HLA in healthy donors. Both 60 Vbeta primers and 13 Jbeta primers went into the PCR. Sequenced by immunoSEQ multiplex PCR; TCRdb stores in-frame clones only, minus some. The sample lists 180,000 or so clones; approximately 83% were seen once. Sequences were obtained from PBMCs. These receptors were taken from a boy between 2 and 15 years old in good health and CMV-seronegative.

This chain links TRBV28 with TRBJ2-2; 11 nucleotides align to TRBD2. J gave up 5 bases and V 6 bases, and 8 bases lay outside the gene matches. Germline loops: CDR1 MDHEN, CDR2 SYDVKM. This CDR3 is built from 16 residues. DNA of the CDR3: TGTGCCAGCAGAACCTTAGCGGGGGGGCGAACCGGGGAGCTGTTTTTT. As protein: CASRTLAGGRTGELFF.

The rearrangement joins TRBV5-5 to TRBJ2-5; D may be TRBD1 (5 bases). The CDR3 contains 13 residues. The V gene's germline CDR1 is SGHKS and CDR2 YYEKEE (reference sequence). V was trimmed by 1 base and J by 2 bases, leaving 6 bases between them. CDR3: CASSLPGQETQYF. The CDR3 DNA reads as TGTGCCAGCAGCTTGCCAGGGCAAGAGACCCAGTACTTC.

The chain recombines TRBV5-8 with TRBJ2-1, with TRBD2 identical over 8 bases. CDR3 size: 15 residues. CDR1 and CDR2 from the germline V gene are SGHTS and YDEGEE. V shed 4 bases and J 8 bases; nucleotides not matched to a gene: 11. DNA of the CDR3: TGTGCCAGCAGCGGACTAGCCCCCGGTAAGGATGAGCAGTTCTTC. It yields the protein CASSGLAPGKDEQFF.

The rearrangement uses TRBV18 and TRBJ1-3; D may be TRBD1 (6 bases). Germline CDR1 reads KGHSH; CDR2 reads LQKENI. The CDR3 covers 15 residues. V was trimmed by 4 bases and J by 1 base, leaving 11 bases between them. This chain's CDR3 is CASSLYTGSGNTIYF. The CDR3 DNA reads as TGTGCCAGCTCACTCTACACAGGGTCTGGAAACACCATATATTTT.

The rearrangement uses TRBV27 and TRBJ2-7, with D unresolved. The CDR3 loop spans 16 amino acids. The ends were cut back, 1 base at V and 6 bases at J, with 19 bases in the middle. Germline CDR1 is MNHEY and CDR2 is SMNVEV (reference sequence). CDR3 loop: CASSLYWFLATGEQYF. The DNA for the CDR3 is TGTGCCAGCAGTTTATACTGGTTCTTGGCTACGGGCGAGCAGTACTTC.

V is TRBV7-2 and J is TRBJ1-1, with D unresolved. With 1 base removed from V and 1 base from J, the gap between germline ends came to 10 bases. This CDR3 has 15 residues. Germline CDR1 and CDR2: SGHTA and FQGNSA. CDR3: CASSLVGWQNTEAFF. The CDR3 nucleotides read TGTGCCAGCAGCTTAGTCGGGTGGCAGAACACTGAAGCTTTCTTT.

This chain joins TRBV7-2 and TRBJ1-5, with TRBD1 as a possible D gene (5 bases). V was cut by 2 bases and J by 6 bases, with 11 bases left in between. Germline V gene data show CDR1 as SGHTA and CDR2 as FQGNSA. CDR3 size: 14 residues. In DNA, the CDR3 is TGTGCCAGCAGCTTAAGGGGTAATGGTCAGCCCCAGCATTTT. Translating it yields CASSLRGNGQPQHF.

This rearrangement joins TRBV6-4 to TRBJ2-1; tentative D call: TRBD2 (6 bases). Germline CDR1 reads MRHNA; CDR2 reads SNTAGT. The CDR3 consists of 13 residues. V gave up 1 base and J gave up 8 bases, with 9 bases separating them. This CDR3 is CASSDLEGDEQFF. The DNA of the CDR3 is TGTGCCAGCAGTGACTTGGAGGGAGATGAGCAGTTCTTC.

The chain has TRBV4-2 and TRBJ2-6; D perhaps matches TRBD2 (5 bases). Germline V gene lookup returns CDR1 LGHNA and CDR2 YNFKEQ. There are 16 residues in the CDR3. Deletions cut 0 bases from V and 0 bases from J, with 6 bases between. The CDR3 DNA reads TGTGCCAGCAGCCAAGACCGGGGCTCTGGGGCCAACGTCCTGACTTTC. It yields the protein CASSQDRGSGANVLTF.

The chain carries TRBV4-1 and TRBJ2-3, with D hard to call. CDR3 length: 15 amino acids. Trimming left V 4 bases short and J 3 bases short, with 14 bases between. Germline V lookup: CDR1 MGHRA, CDR2 YSYEKL. This chain's CDR3 is CASSRQFYQTDTQYF. For the CDR3, the DNA is TGCGCCAGCAGCCGCCAATTTTACCAGACAGATACGCAGTATTTT.

This chain joins TRBV29-1 and TRBJ1-1; 7 bases are shared with TRBD1. The junction had 6 bases not matched to a gene; V was cut back by 6 bases and J by 2 bases. CDR3 length: 13 amino acids. CDR1 and CDR2 from the germline V gene are SQVTM and ANQGSEA. CDR3 residues: CSVRTGANTEAFF. For the CDR3, the DNA is TGCAGCGTCCGGACAGGCGCAAACACTGAAGCTTTCTTT.

This chain links TRBV6-5 with TRBJ1-2; D ambiguous. Trimming stripped 7 bases from V and 1 base from J, with 13 bases between. CDR1 and CDR2 from the germline V gene are MNHEY and SVGAGI. There are 14 residues in the CDR3. The CDR3 sequence: CASKITQLNYGYTF. The CDR3 coding sequence is TGTGCCAGCAAGATCACTCAACTTAACTATGGCTACACCTTC.

The chain links TRBV10-2 to TRBJ1-1; D is possibly TRBD1 (6 bases). The V gene lost 4 bases and the J gene lost 3 bases, with 9 bases spanning the gap. The germline V gene has CDR1 WSHSY and CDR2 SAAADI. The CDR3 totals 13 residues. The CDR3 is CASSGGGYTEAFF. In nucleotides, the CDR3 is TGCGCCAGCAGTGGCGGGGGCTACACTGAAGCTTTCTTT.

The chain joins TRBV19 to TRBJ1-1; D might be TRBD1 (5 bases). Germline V CDR1 and CDR2: LNHDA, SQIVND (reference sequence). The ends were cut back, 11 bases at V and 1 base at J, with 8 bases in the middle. The CDR3 has 11 amino acids. CDR3 nucleotide sequence: TGTGCCCGCGGGGGGAACACTGAAGCTTTCTTT. It specifies CARGGNTEAFF.

This chain uses TRBV21-1 with TRBJ1-2; the listed D gene, TRBD1, was not tested against the DNA. TRBV21-1 constitutes a pseudogene. The CDR3 totals 15 residues. For the CDR3, the DNA is TGTGCCAGCAGCGACCGACAGGGCCGGAACTATGGCTACACCTTC. It encodes CASSDRQGRNYGYTF.

This clone has more than one count but fewer than ten. The V call is TRBV11-2, the J call TRBJ2-3, with unresolved D. Between the trimmed V and J ends, which lost 4 bases and 2 bases, there was a span of 10 bases. This CDR3 is 14 amino acids long. Germline V gene data show CDR1 as SGHAT and CDR2 as FQNNGV. The CDR3, as DNA: TGTGCCAGCAGCTCAAGGAGTGACACAGATACGCAGTATTTT. This sequence encodes CASSSRSDTDTQYF.

The chain uses TRBV10-3 and TRBJ2-1, with TRBD2 identical over 8 bases. Unmatched junction bases numbered 15, after V lost 10 bases and J lost 4 bases. Germline CDR1 reads ENHRY; CDR2 reads SYGVKD. The CDR3 runs 16 residues. The CDR3 spells CATRGDGGGRYNEQFF. DNA of the CDR3: TGTGCCACGCGGGGGGATGGCGGGGGGCGGTACAATGAGCAGTTCTTC.

The gene calls are TRBV7-9 and TRBJ1-6; 9 positions match TRBD1. The CDR3 consists of 13 residues. Germline V gene lookup returns CDR1 SEHNR and CDR2 FQNEAQ (reference sequence). The J segment lost 9 bases and the V segment lost 5 bases, leaving 2 bases of the junction unmatched. The CDR3 spells CASSGTGFSPLHF. Here the CDR3 DNA reads TGTGCCAGCAGCGGGACAGGGTTTTCACCCCTCCACTTT. Using reference TRBV7-9 and TRBJ1-6 for the parts outside the CDR3, the full variable domain is DTGVSQNPRHKITKRGQNVTFRCDPISEHNRLYWYRQTLGQGPEFLTYFQNEAQLEKSRLLSDRFSAERPKGSFSTLEIQRTEQGDSAMYLCASSGTGFSPLHFGNGTRLTVT.

The chain has TRBV25-1 and TRBJ1-2; TRBD1 aligns across 8 bases. This CDR3 comprises 13 residues. V shed 3 bases and J 7 bases; nucleotides not matched to a gene: 4. The germline V gene encodes CDR1 MGHDK and CDR2 SYGVNS. The CDR3 sequence is CASSERDRSGYTF. CDR3 coding DNA: TGTGCCAGCAGTGAGCGGGACAGGTCTGGCTACACCTTC.

The CDR3 DNA follows: TGTGCCAGCAGCGGACCGGGACTGGGCACAGATACGCAGTATTTT. Residues: CASSGPGLGTDTQYF. The chain links TRBV9 to TRBJ2-3, with D possibly TRBD2 on 6 matching bases. The CDR3 totals 15 residues. In germline, CDR1 is SGDLS, CDR2 YYNGEE. V lost 3 bases, J lost 1 base, and 12 bases lay in between.